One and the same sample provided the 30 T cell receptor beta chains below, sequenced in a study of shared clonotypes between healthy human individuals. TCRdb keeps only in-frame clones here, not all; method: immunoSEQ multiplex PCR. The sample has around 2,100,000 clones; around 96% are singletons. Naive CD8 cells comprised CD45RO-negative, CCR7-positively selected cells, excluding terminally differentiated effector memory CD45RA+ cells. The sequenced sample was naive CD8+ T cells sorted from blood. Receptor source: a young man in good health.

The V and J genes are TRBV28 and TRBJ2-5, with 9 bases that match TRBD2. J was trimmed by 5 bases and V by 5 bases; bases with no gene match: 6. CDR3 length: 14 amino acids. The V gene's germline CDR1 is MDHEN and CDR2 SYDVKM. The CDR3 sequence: CASSPGTSWETQYF. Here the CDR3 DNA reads TGTGCCAGCAGTCCAGGGACTAGCTGGGAGACCCAGTACTTC.

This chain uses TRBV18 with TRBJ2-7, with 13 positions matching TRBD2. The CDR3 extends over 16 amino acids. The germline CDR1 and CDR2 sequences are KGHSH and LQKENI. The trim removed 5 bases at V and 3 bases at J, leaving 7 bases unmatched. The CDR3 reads CASSDLGLAGFYEQYF. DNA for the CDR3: TGTGCCAGCTCAGATTTGGGACTAGCGGGGTTCTACGAGCAGTACTTC.

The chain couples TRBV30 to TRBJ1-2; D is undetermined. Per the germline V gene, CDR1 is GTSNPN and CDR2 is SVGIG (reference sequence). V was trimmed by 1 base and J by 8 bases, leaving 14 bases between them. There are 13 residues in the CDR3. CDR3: CAWSAWPAEGYTF. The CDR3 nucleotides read TGTGCCTGGAGTGCTTGGCCAGCGGAGGGCTACACCTTC.

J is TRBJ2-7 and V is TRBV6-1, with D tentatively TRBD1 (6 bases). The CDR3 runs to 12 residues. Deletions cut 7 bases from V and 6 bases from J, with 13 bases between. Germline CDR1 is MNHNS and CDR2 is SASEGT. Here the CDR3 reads CASTDRSAEQYF. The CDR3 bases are TGTGCCAGCACCGACAGGTCCGCCGAGCAGTACTTC.

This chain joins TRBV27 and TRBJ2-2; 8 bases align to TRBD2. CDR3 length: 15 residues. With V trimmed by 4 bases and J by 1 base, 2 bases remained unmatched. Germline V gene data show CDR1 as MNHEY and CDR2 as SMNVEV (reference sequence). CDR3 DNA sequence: TGTGCCAGCAGTTCGGGGGGGCGGAACACCGGGGAGCTGTTTTTT. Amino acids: CASSSGGRNTGELFF.

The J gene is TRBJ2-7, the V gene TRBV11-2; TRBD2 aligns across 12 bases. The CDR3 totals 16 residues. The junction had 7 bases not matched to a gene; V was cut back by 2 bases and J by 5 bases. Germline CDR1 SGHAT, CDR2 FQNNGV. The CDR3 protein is CASSLTASGGANEQYF. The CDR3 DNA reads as TGTGCCAGCAGCTTAACGGCTAGCGGGGGGGCCAACGAGCAGTACTTC.

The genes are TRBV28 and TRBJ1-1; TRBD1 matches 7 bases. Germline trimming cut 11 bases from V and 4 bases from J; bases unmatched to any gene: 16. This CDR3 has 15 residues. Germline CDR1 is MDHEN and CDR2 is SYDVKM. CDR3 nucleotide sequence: TGTGCCTGGTCCCAAAGACAGGGAGGGAGCACTGAAGCTTTCTTT. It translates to CAWSQRQGGSTEAFF.

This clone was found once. CDR3: CASSSLQGTTEAFF. CDR3 nucleotides: TGTGCCAGTAGTTCCTTACAGGGGACCACTGAAGCTTTCTTT. The chain joins TRBV19 to TRBJ1-1; 7 nucleotides line up with TRBD1. V shed 5 bases, J shed 4 bases, and the junction held 7 bases outside the gene matches. This CDR3 region has 14 residues. The germline V gene encodes CDR1 LNHDA and CDR2 SQIVND (reference sequence).

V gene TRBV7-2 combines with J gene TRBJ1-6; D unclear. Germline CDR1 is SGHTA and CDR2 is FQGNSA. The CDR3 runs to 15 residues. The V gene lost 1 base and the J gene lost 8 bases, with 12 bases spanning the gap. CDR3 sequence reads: CASSLGTLWDSPLHF. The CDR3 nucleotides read TGTGCCAGCAGCTTAGGAACCTTGTGGGATTCACCCCTCCACTTT.

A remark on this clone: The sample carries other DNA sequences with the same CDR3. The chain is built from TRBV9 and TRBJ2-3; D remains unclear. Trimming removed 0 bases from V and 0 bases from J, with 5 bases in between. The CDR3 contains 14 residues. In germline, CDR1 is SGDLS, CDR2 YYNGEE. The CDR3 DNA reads TGTGCCAGCAGCGTAGGTGGTAGCACAGATACGCAGTATTTT. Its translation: CASSVGGSTDTQYF.

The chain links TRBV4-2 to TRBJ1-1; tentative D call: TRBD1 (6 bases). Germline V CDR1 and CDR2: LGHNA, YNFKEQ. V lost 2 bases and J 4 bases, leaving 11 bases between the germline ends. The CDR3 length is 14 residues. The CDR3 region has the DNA TGTGCCAGCAGCCAAATAGGGGGTGGCACTGAAGCTTTCTTT. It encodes CASSQIGGGTEAFF.

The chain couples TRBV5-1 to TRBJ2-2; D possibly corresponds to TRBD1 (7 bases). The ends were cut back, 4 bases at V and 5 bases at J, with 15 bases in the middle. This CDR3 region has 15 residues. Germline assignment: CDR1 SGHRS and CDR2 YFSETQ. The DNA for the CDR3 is TGCGCCAGCAGCGCTGACAGGGCGGGGACCGGGGAGCTGTTTTTT. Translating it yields CASSADRAGTGELFF.

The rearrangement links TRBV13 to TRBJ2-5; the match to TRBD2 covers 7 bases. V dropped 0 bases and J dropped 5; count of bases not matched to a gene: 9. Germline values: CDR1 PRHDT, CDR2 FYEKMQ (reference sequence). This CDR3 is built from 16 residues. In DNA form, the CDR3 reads TGTGCCAGCAGCTTAGGTGGCGGGAGCGTATGGGAGACCCAGTACTTC. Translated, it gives CASSLGGGSVWETQYF.

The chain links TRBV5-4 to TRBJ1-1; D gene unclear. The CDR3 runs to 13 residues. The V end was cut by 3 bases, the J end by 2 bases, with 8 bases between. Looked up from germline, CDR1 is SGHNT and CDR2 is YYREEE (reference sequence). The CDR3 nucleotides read TGTGCCAGCAGCTACGGGATAAACACTGAAGCTTTCTTT. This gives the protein CASSYGINTEAFF.

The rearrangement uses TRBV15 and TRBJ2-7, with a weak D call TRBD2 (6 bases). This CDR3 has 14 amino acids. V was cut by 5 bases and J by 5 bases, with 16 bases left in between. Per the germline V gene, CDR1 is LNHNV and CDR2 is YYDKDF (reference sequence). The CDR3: CATSSRDWADEQYF. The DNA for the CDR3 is TGTGCCACCAGCTCCCGGGACTGGGCGGACGAGCAGTACTTC.

CDR3: CASSLGQRDHEQYF. CDR3 in DNA: TGTGCCAGCAGCTTAGGCCAGAGGGACCACGAGCAGTACTTC. The chain has TRBV13 and TRBJ2-7; D may match TRBD1 or TRBD2 (5 bases each). The CDR3 sequence is 14 residues long. Trimming removed 0 bases from V and 5 bases from J, with 11 bases in between. In germline, CDR1 is PRHDT, CDR2 FYEKMQ (reference sequence).

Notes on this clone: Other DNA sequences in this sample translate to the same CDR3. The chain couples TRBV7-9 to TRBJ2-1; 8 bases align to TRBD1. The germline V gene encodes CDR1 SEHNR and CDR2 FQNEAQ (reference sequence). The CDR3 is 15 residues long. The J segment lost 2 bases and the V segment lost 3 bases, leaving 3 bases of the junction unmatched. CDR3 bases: TGTGCCAGCAGCTTGGGACAGGAGCCCTACAATGAGCAGTTCTTC. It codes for CASSLGQEPYNEQFF.

The CDR3 nucleotides read TGTGCCAGCAGCTTACCGGGGCGGGAGAACACCGGGGAGCTGTTTTTT. It is translated as CASSLPGRENTGELFF. The genes are TRBV7-8 and TRBJ2-2, with D possibly matching TRBD2 (6 bases). Germline CDR1 and CDR2: SGHVS and FQNEAQ. There are 16 residues in the CDR3. V was clipped by 2 bases and J by 1 base, with 11 bases between them.

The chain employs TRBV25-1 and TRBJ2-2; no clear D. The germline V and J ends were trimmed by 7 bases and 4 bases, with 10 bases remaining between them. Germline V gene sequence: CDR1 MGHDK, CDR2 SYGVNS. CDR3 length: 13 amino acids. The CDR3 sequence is CASTSESTGELFF. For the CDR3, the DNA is TGTGCCAGCACCAGCGAAAGCACCGGGGAGCTGTTTTTT.

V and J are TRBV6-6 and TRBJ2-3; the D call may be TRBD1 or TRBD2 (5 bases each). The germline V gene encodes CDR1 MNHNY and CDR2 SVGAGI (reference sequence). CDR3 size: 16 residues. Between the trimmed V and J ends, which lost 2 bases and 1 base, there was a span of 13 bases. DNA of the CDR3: TGTGCCAGCAGTTACCCGACTCTGGGGGGCACAGATACGCAGTATTTT. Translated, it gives CASSYPTLGGTDTQYF.

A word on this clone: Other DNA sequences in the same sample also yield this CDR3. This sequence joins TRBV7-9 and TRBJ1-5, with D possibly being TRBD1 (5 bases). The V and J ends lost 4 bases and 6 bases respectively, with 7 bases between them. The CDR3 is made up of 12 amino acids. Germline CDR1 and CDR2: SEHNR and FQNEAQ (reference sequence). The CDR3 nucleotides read TGTGCCAGCAGCTCAGGGTCTCAGCCCCAGCATTTT. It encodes CASSSGSQPQHF. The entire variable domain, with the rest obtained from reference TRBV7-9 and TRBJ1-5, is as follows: DTGVSQNPRHKITKRGQNVTFRCDPISEHNRLYWYRQTLGQGPEFLTYFQNEAQLEKSRLLSDRFSAERPKGSFSTLEIQRTEQGDSAMYLCASSSGSQPQHFGDGTRLSIL.

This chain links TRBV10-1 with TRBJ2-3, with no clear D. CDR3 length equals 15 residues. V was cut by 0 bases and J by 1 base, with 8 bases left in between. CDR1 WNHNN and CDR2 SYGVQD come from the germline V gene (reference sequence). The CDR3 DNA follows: TGCGCCAGCAGTGAGTCGTCCGGCGGCACAGATACGCAGTATTTT. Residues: CASSESSGGTDTQYF.

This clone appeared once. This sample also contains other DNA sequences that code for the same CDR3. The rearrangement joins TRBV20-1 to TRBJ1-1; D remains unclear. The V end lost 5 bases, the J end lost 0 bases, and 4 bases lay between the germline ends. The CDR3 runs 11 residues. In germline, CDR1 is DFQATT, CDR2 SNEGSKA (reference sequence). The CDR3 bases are TGCAGTGCTTTCTTGAACACTGAAGCTTTCTTT. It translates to CSAFLNTEAFF.

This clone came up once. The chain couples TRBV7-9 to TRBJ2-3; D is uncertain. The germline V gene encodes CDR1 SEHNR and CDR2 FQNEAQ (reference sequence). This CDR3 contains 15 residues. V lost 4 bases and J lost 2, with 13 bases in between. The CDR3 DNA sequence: TGTGCCAGCAGCTACCCAGAAGGGTTCACAGATACGCAGTATTTT. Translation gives CASSYPEGFTDTQYF.

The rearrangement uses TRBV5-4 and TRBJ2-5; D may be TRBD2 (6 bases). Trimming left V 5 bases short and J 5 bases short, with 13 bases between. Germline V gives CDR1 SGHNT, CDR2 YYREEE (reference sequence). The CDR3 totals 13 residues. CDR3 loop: CASSWGEKETQYF. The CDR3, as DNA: TGTGCCAGCAGTTGGGGGGAGAAGGAGACCCAGTACTTC.

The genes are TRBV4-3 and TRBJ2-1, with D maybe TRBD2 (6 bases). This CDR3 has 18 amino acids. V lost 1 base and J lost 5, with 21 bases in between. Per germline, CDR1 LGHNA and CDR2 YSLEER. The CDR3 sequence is CASSQAGVAGLWDNEQFF. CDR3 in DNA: TGCGCCAGCAGCCAAGCCGGGGTAGCCGGACTATGGGACAATGAGCAGTTCTTC.

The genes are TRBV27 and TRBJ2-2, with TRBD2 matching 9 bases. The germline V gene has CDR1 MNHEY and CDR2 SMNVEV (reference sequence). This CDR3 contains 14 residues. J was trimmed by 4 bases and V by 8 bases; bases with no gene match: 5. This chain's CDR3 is CASGGLAFTGELFF. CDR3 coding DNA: TGTGCCAGCGGGGGACTAGCTTTCACCGGGGAGCTGTTTTTT.

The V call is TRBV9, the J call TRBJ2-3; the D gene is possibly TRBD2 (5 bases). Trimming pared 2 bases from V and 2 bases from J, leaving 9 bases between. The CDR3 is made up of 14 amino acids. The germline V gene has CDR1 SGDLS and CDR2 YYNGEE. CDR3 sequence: CASSVWLATDTQYF. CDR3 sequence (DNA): TGTGCCAGCAGCGTGTGGCTAGCCACAGATACGCAGTATTTT.

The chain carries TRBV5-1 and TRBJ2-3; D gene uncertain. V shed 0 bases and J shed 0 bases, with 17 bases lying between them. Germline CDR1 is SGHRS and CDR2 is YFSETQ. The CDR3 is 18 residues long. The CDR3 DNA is TGCGCCAGCAGCTTGGCGGCGACGATCCCCCGTAGCACAGATACGCAGTATTTT. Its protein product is CASSLAATIPRSTDTQYF. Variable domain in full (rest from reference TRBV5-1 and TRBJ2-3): KAGVTQTPRYLIKTRGQQVTLSCSPISGHRSVSWYQQTPGQGLQFLFEYFSETQRNKGNFPGRFSGRQFSNSRSEMNVSTLELGDSALYLCASSLAATIPRSTDTQYFGPGTRLTVL.

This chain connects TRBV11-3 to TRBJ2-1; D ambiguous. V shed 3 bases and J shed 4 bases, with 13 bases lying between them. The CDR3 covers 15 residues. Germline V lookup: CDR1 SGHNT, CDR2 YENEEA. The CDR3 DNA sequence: TGTGCCAGCAGCTTGGATGAAGGTGGATACAATGAGCAGTTCTTC. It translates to CASSLDEGGYNEQFF. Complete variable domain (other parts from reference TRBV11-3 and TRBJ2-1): EAGVVQSPRYKIIEKKQPVAFWCNPISGHNTLYWYLQNLGQGPELLIRYENEEAVDDSQLPKDRFSAERLKGVDSTLKIQPAELGDSAVYLCASSLDEGGYNEQFFGPGTRLTVL.